Listed below are T cell receptor beta chains from one sample, sequenced in a study of control samples from healthy donors and cancer patients. Generated by immunoSEQ multiplex PCR, the TCRdb table keeps only in-frame clones and is missing some. The profile shows approximately 150,000 clones, approximately 92% of them singletons. Sequencing was performed on blood. Receptors originate from a man aged 25 to 40 in good health. The CDR3 runs from the conserved cysteine through the conserved F or W. A D gene is named only where the DNA matches it firmly. Some rows mark clone size as missing; the rest say once, few, many or name a class of expanded clone.

cdr3_nt: TGCGCCAGCAGCTTAAGTACCGGGACCCCGAAGGTCACAGATACGCAGTATTTT
cdr3_aa: CASSLSTGTPKVTDTQYF
d_call: -
j_call: TRBJ2-3
clone_size: -
v_call: TRBV5-1

cdr3_nt: TGTGCCAGCAGCACCGCAAATAGGTACGAGCAGTACTTC
cdr3_aa: CASSTANRYEQYF
d_call: -
j_call: TRBJ2-7
clone_size: -
v_call: TRBV5-8

cdr3_nt: TGCGCCAGCATGGGAGGCAATGAGCAGTTCTTC
cdr3_aa: CASMGGNEQFF
d_call: -
j_call: TRBJ2-1
clone_size: -
v_call: TRBV5-1

cdr3_nt: TGCGCCAGCAGCGGGGGAGACAGGAATGAAAAACTGTTTTTT
cdr3_aa: CASSGGDRNEKLFF
d_call: -
j_call: TRBJ1-4
clone_size: -
v_call: TRBV5-1

cdr3_nt: TGTGCCAGCAGTTACTCGGAACAGTCCAGCTATGGCTACACCTTC
cdr3_aa: CASSYSEQSSYGYTF
d_call: -
j_call: TRBJ1-2
clone_size: -
v_call: TRBV6-2/TRBV6-3

cdr3_nt: TGTGCCAGCAGTGCCAGGACAGGCACTAATGAAAAACTGTTTTTT
cdr3_aa: CASSARTGTNEKLFF
d_call: TRBD1
j_call: TRBJ1-4
clone_size: -
v_call: TRBV6-1

cdr3_nt: TGTGCCAGCAGCTCAGGGGGGGATACGCAGTATTTT
cdr3_aa: CASSSGGDTQYF
d_call: -
j_call: TRBJ2-3
clone_size: -
v_call: TRBV11-2

cdr3_nt: TGTGCCAGCAGCTTCAGGGGGACCGATGGCTACACCTTC
cdr3_aa: CASSFRGTDGYTF
d_call: TRBD1
j_call: TRBJ1-2
clone_size: -
v_call: TRBV12-3/TRBV12-4

cdr3_nt: TGCAGCGTTGGGACAGGGGATTTCTATGGCTACACCTTC
cdr3_aa: CSVGTGDFYGYTF
d_call: TRBD1
j_call: TRBJ1-2
clone_size: -
v_call: TRBV29-1

cdr3_nt: TGTGCCAGCAGTGAACAGGATTACTCCTATAATTCACCCCTCCACTTT
cdr3_aa: CASSEQDYSYNSPLHF
d_call: -
j_call: TRBJ1-6
clone_size: -
v_call: TRBV2

cdr3_nt: TGTGCCAGCTCACTCGACAGGGGGCACAATCAGCCCCAGCATTTT
cdr3_aa: CASSLDRGHNQPQHF
d_call: TRBD1
j_call: TRBJ1-5
clone_size: -
v_call: TRBV18

cdr3_nt: TGTGCCAGCAGCCTCAGTCTAGCTAGCAATCAGCCCCAGCATTTT
cdr3_aa: CASSLSLASNQPQHF
d_call: -
j_call: TRBJ1-5
clone_size: -
v_call: TRBV7-2

cdr3_nt: TGTGCCAGCAGCCCTCTTGCCGGGGGCCAAGATACGCAGTATTTT
cdr3_aa: CASSPLAGGQDTQYF
d_call: -
j_call: TRBJ2-3
clone_size: -
v_call: TRBV7-7

cdr3_nt: TGTGCCAGCAGTTTAATTCCCAGGGCCCACGAGCAGTACTTC
cdr3_aa: CASSLIPRAHEQYF
d_call: -
j_call: TRBJ2-7
clone_size: -
v_call: TRBV27

cdr3_nt: TGTGCCAGTAGTATAGAGGGTTTCGGGCCCCAGCATTTT
cdr3_aa: CASSIEGFGPQHF
d_call: -
j_call: TRBJ1-5
clone_size: -
v_call: TRBV19

cdr3_nt: TGTGCCTGGAGTCGACTAGCGGGGAGATACAATGAGCAGTTCTTC
cdr3_aa: CAWSRLAGRYNEQFF
d_call: TRBD2
j_call: TRBJ2-1
clone_size: -
v_call: TRBV30

cdr3_nt: TGTGCCAGCAGCTTGTCGGGCACAGGATACTATGGCTACACCTTC
cdr3_aa: CASSLSGTGYYGYTF
d_call: -
j_call: TRBJ1-2
clone_size: -
v_call: TRBV5-4

cdr3_nt: TGTGCCAGCAGCCAAGGCCTCAGAGACACTGAAGCTTTCTTT
cdr3_aa: CASSQGLRDTEAFF
d_call: -
j_call: TRBJ1-1
clone_size: -
v_call: TRBV14

cdr3_nt: TGTGCCACCGCGACAGGGGGTTATAATTCACCCCTCCACTTT
cdr3_aa: CATATGGYNSPLHF
d_call: TRBD1
j_call: TRBJ1-6
clone_size: -
v_call: TRBV27

cdr3_nt: TGTGCCAGCAGTTACTCCCTTTTTGACAGGGGAAGGGACTATGGCTACACCTTC
cdr3_aa: CASSYSLFDRGRDYGYTF
d_call: TRBD1
j_call: TRBJ1-2
clone_size: -
v_call: TRBV6-7

cdr3_nt: TGTGCCAGCAGTGAATCCCCGGCGAAATGGCACACCGGGGAGCTGTTTTTT
cdr3_aa: CASSESPAKWHTGELFF
d_call: -
j_call: TRBJ2-2
clone_size: -
v_call: TRBV2

cdr3_nt: TGTGCCAGCAGCCTCCGGACAGGGGGAGTGAACACTGAAGCTTTCTTT
cdr3_aa: CASSLRTGGVNTEAFF
d_call: TRBD1
j_call: TRBJ1-1
clone_size: once
v_call: TRBV28

cdr3_nt: TGTGCCATCAGTGAGTCCGGACAGAGCTATGGCTACACCTTC
cdr3_aa: CAISESGQSYGYTF
d_call: -
j_call: TRBJ1-2
clone_size: -
v_call: TRBV10-3

cdr3_nt: TGTGCCAGCCGAATCAGGGGCCCGTACGATGGCTACACCTTC
cdr3_aa: CASRIRGPYDGYTF
d_call: -
j_call: TRBJ1-2
clone_size: -
v_call: TRBV6-5

cdr3_nt: TGTGCCAGCAGCTTCGGTGGGGGGAACTATGGCTACACCTTC
cdr3_aa: CASSFGGGNYGYTF
d_call: -
j_call: TRBJ1-2
clone_size: -
v_call: TRBV5-4

cdr3_nt: TGTGCCTGGAGTCCCGGGGACAGGGGACCAACTAACTATGGCTACACCTTC
cdr3_aa: CAWSPGDRGPTNYGYTF
d_call: TRBD1
j_call: TRBJ1-2
clone_size: -
v_call: TRBV30

cdr3_nt: TGTGCCAGCTCACCATGGGGACAGGGCGATAACTATGGCTACACCTTC
cdr3_aa: CASSPWGQGDNYGYTF
d_call: TRBD1
j_call: TRBJ1-2
clone_size: -
v_call: TRBV18

cdr3_nt: TGCGCCAGCAGCTTTCAGGGTATCAACTATGGCTACACCTTC
cdr3_aa: CASSFQGINYGYTF
d_call: -
j_call: TRBJ1-2
clone_size: -
v_call: TRBV5-1

cdr3_nt: TGTGCCATCAGTGAGTCCGATCCTCGGGGGCCCCAGCATTTT
cdr3_aa: CAISESDPRGPQHF
d_call: -
j_call: TRBJ1-5
clone_size: -
v_call: TRBV10-3

cdr3_nt: TGTGCCAGCAGTTCCCGGACAGGGGGTTGGGAAAACACCATATATTTT
cdr3_aa: CASSSRTGGWENTIYF
d_call: TRBD1
j_call: TRBJ1-3
clone_size: once
v_call: TRBV28